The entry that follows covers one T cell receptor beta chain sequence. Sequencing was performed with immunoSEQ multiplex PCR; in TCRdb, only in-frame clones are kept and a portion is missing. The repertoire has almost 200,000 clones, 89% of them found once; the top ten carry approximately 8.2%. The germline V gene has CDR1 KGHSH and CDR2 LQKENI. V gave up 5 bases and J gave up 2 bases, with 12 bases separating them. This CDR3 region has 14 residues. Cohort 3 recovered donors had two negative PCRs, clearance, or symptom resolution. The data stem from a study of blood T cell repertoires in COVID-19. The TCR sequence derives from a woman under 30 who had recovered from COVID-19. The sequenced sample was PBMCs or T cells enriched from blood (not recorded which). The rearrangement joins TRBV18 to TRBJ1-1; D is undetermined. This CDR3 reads CASSLSSGNTEAFF. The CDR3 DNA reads TGTGCCAGCTCATTAAGCTCAGGAAACACTGAAGCTTTCTTT.